This T cell receptor (beta chain) was sequenced for a study of CD8 T cells in Susac syndrome. With random hexamers, reverse transcription was performed on roughly 0.45 to 1 ug of RNA. TCRdb reprocessed the immunoSEQ multiplex PCR reads with MiXCR, giving one entry per CDR3 protein. The table includes fewer than 200,000 distinct CDR3 sequences, approximately 95% detected once. Per the germline V gene, CDR1 is SGHVS and CDR2 is FNYEAQ. The CDR3 is made up of 16 amino acids. V lost 3 bases and J lost 4, with 17 bases in between. The sequencing input was CD4+ T cells from PBMCs. The V call is TRBV7-6, the J call TRBJ2-3; D is uncertain. This TCR came from a human donor in good health. As DNA, the CDR3 is TGTGCCAGCAGCTTTAGCCGAAGTCTGGTGGCAGATACGCAGTATTTT. This gives the protein CASSFSRSLVADTQYF.